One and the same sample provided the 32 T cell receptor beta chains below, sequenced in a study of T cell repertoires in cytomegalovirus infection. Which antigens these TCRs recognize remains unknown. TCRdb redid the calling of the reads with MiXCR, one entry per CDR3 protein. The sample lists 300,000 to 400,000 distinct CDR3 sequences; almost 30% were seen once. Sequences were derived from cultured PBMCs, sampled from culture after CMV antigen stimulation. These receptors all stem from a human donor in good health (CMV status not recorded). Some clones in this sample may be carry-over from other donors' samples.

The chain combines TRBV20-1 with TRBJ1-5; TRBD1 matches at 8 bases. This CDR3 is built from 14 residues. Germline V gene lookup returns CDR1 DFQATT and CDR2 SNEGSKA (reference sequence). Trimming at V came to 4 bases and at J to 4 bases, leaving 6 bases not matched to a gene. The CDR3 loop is CSATGQGLNQPQHF. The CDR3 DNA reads TGCAGTGCTACTGGACAGGGTCTGAATCAGCCCCAGCATTTT.

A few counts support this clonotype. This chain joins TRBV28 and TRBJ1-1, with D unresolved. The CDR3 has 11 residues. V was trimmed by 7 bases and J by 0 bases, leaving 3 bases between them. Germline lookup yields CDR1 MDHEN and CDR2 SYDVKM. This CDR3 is CASTVNTEAFF. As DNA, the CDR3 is TGTGCCAGCACTGTGAACACTGAAGCTTTCTTT.

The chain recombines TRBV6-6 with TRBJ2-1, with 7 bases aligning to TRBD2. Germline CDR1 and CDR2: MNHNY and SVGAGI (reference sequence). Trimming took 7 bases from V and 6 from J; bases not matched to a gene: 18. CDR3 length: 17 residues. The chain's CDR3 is CASIIGQAGTLLNEQFF. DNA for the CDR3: TGTGCCAGCATTATTGGCCAAGCGGGAACTCTCCTCAATGAGCAGTTCTTC.

The CDR3 DNA reads as TGTGCCAGCAGCCGCTGGCAGTCCTACGAGCAGTACTTC. It yields the protein CASSRWQSYEQYF. The rearrangement joins TRBV5-6 to TRBJ2-7; no clear D. Germline assignment: CDR1 SGHDT and CDR2 YYEEEE. V was pared by 4 bases and J by 1 base, with 9 bases between. The CDR3 is made up of 13 amino acids.

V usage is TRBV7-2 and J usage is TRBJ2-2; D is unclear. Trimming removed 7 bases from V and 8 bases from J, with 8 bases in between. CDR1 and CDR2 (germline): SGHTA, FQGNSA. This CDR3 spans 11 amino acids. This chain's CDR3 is CASNLVGELFF. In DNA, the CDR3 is TGTGCCAGCAATTTAGTGGGGGAGCTGTTTTTT.

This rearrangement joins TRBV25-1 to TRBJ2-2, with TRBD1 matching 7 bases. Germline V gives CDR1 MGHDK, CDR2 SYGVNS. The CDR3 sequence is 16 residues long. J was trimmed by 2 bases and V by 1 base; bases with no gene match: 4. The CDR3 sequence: CASSESGTDNTGELFF. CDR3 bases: TGTGCCAGCAGTGAATCAGGGACAGACAACACCGGGGAGCTGTTTTTT.

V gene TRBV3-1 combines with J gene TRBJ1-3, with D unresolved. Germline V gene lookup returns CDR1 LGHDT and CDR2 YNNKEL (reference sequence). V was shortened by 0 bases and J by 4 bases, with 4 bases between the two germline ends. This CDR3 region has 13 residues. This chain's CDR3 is CASSQDEGNTIYF. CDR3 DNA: TGTGCCAGCAGCCAAGATGAGGGAAACACCATATATTTT.

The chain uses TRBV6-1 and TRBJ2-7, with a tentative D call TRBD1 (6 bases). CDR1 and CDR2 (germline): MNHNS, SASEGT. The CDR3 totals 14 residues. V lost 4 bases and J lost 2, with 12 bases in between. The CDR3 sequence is CASSGGRGPYEQYF. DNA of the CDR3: TGTGCCAGCAGTGGTGGCAGGGGCCCCTACGAGCAGTACTTC.

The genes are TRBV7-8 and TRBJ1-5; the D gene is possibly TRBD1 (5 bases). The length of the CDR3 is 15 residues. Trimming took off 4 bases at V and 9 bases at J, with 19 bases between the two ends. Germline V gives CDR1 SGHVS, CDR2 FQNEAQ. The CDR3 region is CASSSSGEGSRPQHF. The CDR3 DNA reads TGTGCCAGCAGCTCGTCCGGGGAGGGGAGCCGGCCCCAGCATTTT.

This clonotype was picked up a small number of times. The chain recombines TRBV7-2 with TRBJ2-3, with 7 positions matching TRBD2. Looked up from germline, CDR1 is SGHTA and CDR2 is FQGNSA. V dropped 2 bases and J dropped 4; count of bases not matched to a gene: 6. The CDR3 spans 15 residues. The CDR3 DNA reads TGTGCCAGCAGCTTACGCGGGAGAACGGCAGATACGCAGTATTTT. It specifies CASSLRGRTADTQYF. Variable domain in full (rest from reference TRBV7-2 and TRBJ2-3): GAGVSQSPSNKVTEKGKDVELRCDPISGHTALYWYRQSLGQGLEFLIYFQGNSAPDKSGLPSDRFSAERTGGSVSTLTIQRTQQEDSAVYLCASSLRGRTADTQYFGPGTRLTVL.

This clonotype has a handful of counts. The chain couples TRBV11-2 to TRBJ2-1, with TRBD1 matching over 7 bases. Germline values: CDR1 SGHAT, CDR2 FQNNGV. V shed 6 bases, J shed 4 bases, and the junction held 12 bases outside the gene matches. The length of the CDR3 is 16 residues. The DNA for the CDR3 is TGTGCCAGCAGTCTTGGGGTAGAGGGGGCATACAATGAGCAGTTCTTC. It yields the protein CASSLGVEGAYNEQFF.

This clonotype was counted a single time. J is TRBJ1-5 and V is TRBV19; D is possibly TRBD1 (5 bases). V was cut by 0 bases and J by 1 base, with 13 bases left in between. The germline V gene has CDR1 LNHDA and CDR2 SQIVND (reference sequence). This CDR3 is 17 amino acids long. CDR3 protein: CASSIERGWGSNQPQHF. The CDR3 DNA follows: TGTGCCAGTAGTATAGAACGGGGTTGGGGGAGCAATCAGCCCCAGCATTTT.

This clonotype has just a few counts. CDR3 amino acids: CSARKTGMGSYEQYF. CDR3 nucleotide sequence: TGCAGTGCTAGAAAGACAGGGATGGGCTCCTACGAGCAGTACTTC. The chain couples TRBV20-1 to TRBJ2-7, with 7 bases identical to TRBD1. Germline values: CDR1 DFQATT, CDR2 SNEGSKA (reference sequence). The trim removed 2 bases at V and 0 bases at J, leaving 7 bases unmatched. The CDR3 totals 15 residues.

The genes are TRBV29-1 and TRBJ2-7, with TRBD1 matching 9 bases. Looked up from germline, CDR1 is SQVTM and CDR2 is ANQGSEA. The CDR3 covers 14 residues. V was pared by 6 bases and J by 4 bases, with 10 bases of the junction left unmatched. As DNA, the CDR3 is TGCAGCGTCCGACAAGGGACAGGGATTTACGAGCAGTACTTC. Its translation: CSVRQGTGIYEQYF.

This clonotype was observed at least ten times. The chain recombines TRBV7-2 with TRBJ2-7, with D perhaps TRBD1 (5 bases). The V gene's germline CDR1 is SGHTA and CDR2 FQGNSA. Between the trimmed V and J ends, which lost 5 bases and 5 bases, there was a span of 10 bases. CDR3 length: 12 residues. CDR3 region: CASSTGLDEQYF. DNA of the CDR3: TGTGCCAGCAGCACAGGTCTGGACGAGCAGTACTTC.

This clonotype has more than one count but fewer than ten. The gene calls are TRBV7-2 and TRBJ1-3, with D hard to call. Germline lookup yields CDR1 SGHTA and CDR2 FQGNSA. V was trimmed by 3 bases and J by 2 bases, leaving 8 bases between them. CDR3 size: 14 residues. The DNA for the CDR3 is TGTGCCAGCAGCTTTGGCGGGGCTGGAAACACCATATATTTT. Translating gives CASSFGGAGNTIYF.

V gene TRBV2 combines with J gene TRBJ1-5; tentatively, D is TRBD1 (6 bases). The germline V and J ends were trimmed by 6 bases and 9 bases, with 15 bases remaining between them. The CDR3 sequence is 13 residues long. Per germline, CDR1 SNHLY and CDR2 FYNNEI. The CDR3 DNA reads TGTGCCAGCAGCCGAGGGGGAACTAGGCCCCAGCATTTT. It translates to CASSRGGTRPQHF. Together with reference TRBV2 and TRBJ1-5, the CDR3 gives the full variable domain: EPEVTQTPSHQVTQMGQEVILRCVPISNHLYFYWYRQILGQKVEFLVSFYNNEISEKSEIFDDQFSVERPDGSNFTLKIRSTKLEDSAMYFCASSRGGTRPQHFGDGTRLSIL.

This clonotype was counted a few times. As DNA, the CDR3 is TGTGCCAGCAGCGCACAGGGTGTCGAGACCCAGTACTTC. This codes for CASSAQGVETQYF. J is TRBJ2-5 and V is TRBV11-1; D is possibly TRBD1 (6 bases). With 5 bases removed from V and 5 bases from J, the gap between germline ends came to 12 bases. Germline V gene sequence: CDR1 SGHAT, CDR2 FQDESV (reference sequence). This CDR3 has 13 residues.

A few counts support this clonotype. The DNA for the CDR3 is TGTGCCAGCAGATCGACTCGGGACAGGGTTCTACATGGCTACACCTTC. It codes for CASRSTRDRVLHGYTF. The chain links TRBV28 to TRBJ1-2, with 9 bases lining up with TRBD1. The germline V gene encodes CDR1 MDHEN and CDR2 SYDVKM. Trimming took 6 bases from V and 6 from J; bases not matched to a gene: 14. This CDR3 has 16 residues.

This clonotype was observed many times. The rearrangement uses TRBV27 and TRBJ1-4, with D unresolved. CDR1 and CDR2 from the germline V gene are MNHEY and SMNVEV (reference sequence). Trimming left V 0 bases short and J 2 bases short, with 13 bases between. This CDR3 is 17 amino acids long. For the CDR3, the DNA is TGTGCCAGCAGTTTATCTCCCCGGCCGGGTACTAATGAAAAACTGTTTTTT. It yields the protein CASSLSPRPGTNEKLFF.

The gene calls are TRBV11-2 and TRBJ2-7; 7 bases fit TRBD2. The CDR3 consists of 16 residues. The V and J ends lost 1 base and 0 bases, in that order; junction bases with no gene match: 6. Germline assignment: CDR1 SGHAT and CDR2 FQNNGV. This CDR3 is CASSLAFGGNSYEQYF. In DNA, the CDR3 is TGTGCCAGCAGCTTAGCGTTCGGGGGGAACTCCTACGAGCAGTACTTC.

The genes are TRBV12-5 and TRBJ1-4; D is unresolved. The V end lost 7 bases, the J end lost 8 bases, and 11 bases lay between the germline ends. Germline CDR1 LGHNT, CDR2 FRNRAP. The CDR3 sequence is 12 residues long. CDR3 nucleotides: TGTGCTAGTGCCCCCGAGGGCGAAAAACTGTTTTTT. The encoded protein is CASAPEGEKLFF.

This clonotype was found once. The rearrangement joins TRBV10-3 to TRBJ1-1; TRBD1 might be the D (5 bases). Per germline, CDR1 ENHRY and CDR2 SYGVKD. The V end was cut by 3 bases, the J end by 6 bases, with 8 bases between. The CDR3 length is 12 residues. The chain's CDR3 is CAISETGAEAFF. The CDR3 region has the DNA TGTGCCATCAGTGAAACGGGGGCTGAAGCTTTCTTT.

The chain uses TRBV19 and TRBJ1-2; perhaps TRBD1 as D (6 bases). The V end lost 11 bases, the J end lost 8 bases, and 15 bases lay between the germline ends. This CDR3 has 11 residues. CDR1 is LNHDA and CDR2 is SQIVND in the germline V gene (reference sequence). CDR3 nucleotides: TGTGCCTCTACTACAGGGAACGGCTACACCTTC. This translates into CASTTGNGYTF.

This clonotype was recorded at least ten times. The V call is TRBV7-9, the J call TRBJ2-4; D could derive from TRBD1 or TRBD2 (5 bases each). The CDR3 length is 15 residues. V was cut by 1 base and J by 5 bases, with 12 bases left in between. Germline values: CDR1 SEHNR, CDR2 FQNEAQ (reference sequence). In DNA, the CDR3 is TGTGCCAGCAGCTTAGTTGGGGGTGATGAAAACATTCAGTACTTC. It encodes CASSLVGGDENIQYF.

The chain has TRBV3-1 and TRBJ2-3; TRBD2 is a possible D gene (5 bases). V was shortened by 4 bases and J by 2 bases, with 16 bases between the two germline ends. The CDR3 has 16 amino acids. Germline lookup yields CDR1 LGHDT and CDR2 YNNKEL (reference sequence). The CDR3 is CASSPSEGKNTDTQYF. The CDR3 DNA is TGTGCCAGCAGCCCCAGCGAGGGAAAAAACACAGATACGCAGTATTTT.

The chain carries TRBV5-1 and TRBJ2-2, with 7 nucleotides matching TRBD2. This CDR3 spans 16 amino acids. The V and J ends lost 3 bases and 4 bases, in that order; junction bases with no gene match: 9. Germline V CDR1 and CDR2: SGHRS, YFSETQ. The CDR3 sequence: CASSYYSGGGTGELFF. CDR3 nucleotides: TGCGCCAGCAGCTACTATTCTGGCGGGGGCACCGGGGAGCTGTTTTTT.

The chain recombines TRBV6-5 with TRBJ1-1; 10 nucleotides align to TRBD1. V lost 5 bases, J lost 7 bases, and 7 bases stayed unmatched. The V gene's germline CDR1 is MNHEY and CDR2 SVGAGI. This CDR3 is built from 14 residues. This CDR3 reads CASSRGQGISEAFF. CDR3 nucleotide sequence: TGTGCCAGCAGTCGGGGACAGGGGATAAGTGAAGCTTTCTTT.

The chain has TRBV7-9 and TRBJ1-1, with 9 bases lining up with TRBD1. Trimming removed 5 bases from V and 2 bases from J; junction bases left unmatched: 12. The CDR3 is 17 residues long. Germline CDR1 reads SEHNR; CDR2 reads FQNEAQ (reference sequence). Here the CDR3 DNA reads TGTGCCAGCAGCCACAAACAGGGGGCGCGCATCAACACTGAAGCTTTCTTT. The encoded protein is CASSHKQGARINTEAFF. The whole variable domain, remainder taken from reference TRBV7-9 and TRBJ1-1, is DTGVSQNPRHKITKRGQNVTFRCDPISEHNRLYWYRQTLGQGPEFLTYFQNEAQLEKSRLLSDRFSAERPKGSFSTLEIQRTEQGDSAMYLCASSHKQGARINTEAFFGQGTRLTVV.

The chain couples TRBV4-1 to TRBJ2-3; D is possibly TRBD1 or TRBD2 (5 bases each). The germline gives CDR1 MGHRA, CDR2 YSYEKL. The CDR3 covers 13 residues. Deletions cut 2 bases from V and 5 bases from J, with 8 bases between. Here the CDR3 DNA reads TGCGCCAGCAGCCAACGGGACCAAGATACGCAGTATTTT. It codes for CASSQRDQDTQYF.

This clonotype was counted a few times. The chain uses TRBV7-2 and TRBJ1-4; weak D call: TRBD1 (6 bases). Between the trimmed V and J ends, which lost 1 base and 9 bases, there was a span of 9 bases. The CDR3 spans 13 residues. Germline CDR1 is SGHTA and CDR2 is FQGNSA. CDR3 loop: CASSLDGGQKLFF. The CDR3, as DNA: TGTGCCAGCAGCTTAGATGGGGGGCAAAAACTGTTTTTT.

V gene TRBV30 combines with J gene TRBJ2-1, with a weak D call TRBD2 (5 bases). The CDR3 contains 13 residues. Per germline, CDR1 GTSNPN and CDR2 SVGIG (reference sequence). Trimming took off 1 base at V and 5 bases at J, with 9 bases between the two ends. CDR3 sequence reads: CAWSEWRDNEQFF. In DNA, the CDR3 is TGTGCCTGGAGTGAGTGGCGGGACAATGAGCAGTTCTTC.